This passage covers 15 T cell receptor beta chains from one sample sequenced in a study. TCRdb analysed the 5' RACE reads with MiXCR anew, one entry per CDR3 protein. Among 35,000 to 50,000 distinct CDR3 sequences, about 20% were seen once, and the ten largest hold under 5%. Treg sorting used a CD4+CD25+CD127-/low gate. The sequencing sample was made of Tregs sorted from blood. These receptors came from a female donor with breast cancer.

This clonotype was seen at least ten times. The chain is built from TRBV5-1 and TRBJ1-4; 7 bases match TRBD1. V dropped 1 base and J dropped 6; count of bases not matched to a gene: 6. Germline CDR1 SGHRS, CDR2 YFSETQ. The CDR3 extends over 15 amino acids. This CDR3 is CASSLQSGQHEKLFF. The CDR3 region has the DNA TGCGCCAGCAGCTTGCAATCGGGACAGCATGAAAAACTGTTTTTT.

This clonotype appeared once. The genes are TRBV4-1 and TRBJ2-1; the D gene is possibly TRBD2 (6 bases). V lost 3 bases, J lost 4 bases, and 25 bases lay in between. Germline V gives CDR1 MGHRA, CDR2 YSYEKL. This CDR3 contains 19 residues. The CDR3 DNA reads TGCGCCAGCAGCCAGTATGGGGGACTCGACTTAGGTGGTTACAATGAGCAGTTCTTC. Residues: CASSQYGGLDLGGYNEQFF.

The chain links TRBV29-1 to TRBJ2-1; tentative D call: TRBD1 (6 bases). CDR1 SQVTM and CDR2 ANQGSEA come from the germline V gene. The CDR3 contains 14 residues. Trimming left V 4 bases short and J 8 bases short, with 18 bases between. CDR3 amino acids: CSVGLTGRRDEQFF. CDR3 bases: TGCAGCGTTGGACTCACAGGGAGAAGGGATGAGCAGTTCTTC.

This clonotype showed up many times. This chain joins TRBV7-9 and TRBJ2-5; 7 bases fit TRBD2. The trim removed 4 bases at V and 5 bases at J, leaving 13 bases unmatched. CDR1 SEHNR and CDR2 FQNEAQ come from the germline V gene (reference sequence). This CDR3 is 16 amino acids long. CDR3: CASSSKSGVARETQYF. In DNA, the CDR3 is TGTGCCAGCAGCTCTAAGAGCGGGGTCGCCAGGGAGACCCAGTACTTC.

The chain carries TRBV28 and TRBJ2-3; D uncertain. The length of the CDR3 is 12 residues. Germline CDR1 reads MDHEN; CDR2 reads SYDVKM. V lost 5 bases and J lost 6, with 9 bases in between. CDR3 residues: CASSTPLDTQYF. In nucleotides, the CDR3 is TGTGCCAGCAGTACCCCCTTGGATACGCAGTATTTT.

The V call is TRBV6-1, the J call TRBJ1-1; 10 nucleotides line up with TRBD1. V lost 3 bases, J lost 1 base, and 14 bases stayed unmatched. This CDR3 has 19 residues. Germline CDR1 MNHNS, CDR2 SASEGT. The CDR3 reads CASSDPTGGVGWSNTEAFF. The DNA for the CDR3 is TGTGCCAGCAGTGACCCGACAGGGGGCGTAGGTTGGTCGAACACTGAAGCTTTCTTT.

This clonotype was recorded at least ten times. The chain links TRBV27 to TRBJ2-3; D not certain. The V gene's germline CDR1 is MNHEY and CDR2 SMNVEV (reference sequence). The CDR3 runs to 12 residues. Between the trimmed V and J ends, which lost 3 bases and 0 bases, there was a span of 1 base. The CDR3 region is CASSFSTDTQYF. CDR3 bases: TGTGCCAGCAGTTTCAGCACAGATACGCAGTATTTT.

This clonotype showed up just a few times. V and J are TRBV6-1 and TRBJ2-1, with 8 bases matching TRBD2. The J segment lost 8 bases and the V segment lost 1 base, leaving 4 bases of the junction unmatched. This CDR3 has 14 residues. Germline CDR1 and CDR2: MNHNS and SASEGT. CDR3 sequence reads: CASSEGGGIYEQFF. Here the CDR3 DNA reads TGTGCCAGCAGTGAAGGCGGGGGGATTTATGAGCAGTTCTTC.

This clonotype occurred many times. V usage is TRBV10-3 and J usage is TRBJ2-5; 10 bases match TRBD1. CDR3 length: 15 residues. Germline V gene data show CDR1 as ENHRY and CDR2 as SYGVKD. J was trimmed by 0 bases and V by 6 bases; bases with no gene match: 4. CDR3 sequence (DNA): TGTGCCATCAGGACGACAGGGGGCCACCAAGAGACCCAGTACTTC. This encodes CAIRTTGGHQETQYF.

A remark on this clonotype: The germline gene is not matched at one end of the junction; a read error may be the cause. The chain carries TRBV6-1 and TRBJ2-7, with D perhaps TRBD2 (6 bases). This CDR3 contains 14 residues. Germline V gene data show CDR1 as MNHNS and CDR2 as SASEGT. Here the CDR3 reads CASGGDGFRREQHF. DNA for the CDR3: TGTGCCAGCGGGGGAGACGGGTTTCGCCGGGAGCAGCACTTC.

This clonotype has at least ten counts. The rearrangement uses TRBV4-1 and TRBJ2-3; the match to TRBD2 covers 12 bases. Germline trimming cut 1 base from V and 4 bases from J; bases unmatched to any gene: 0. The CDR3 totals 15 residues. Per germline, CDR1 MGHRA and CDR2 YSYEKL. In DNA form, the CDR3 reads TGCGCCAGCAGCCAAGGGACTAGCGGGGCAGATACGCAGTATTTT. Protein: CASSQGTSGADTQYF.

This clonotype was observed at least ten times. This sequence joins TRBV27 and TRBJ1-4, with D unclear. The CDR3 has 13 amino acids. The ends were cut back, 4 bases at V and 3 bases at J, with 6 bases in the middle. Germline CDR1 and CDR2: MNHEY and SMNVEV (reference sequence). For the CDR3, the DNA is TGTGCCAGCAGTTCCATCTCTAATGAAAAACTGTTTTTT. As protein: CASSSISNEKLFF.

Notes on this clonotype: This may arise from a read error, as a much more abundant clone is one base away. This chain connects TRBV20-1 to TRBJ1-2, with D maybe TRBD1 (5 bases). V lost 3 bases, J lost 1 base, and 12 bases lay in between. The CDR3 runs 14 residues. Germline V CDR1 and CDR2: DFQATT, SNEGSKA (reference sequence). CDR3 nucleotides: TGCAGTGCTAGTGGGGGAGCACTTAACTATGGCTACACCTTC. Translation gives CSASGGALNYGYTF.

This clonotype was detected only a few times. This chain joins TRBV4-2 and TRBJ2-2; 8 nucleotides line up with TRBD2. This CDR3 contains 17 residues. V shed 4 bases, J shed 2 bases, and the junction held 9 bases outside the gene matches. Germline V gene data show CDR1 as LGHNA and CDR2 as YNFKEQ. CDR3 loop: CASSPEELADNTGELFF. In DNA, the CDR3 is TGTGCCAGCAGCCCCGAGGAACTAGCGGACAACACCGGGGAGCTGTTTTTT.

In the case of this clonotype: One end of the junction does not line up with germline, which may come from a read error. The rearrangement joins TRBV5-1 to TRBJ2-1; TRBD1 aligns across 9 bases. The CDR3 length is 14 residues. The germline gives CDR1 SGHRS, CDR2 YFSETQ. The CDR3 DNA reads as TGCACCAGCAGCTTGGAGGGACAGGGAAATGAGCAGTTCTTC. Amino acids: CTSSLEGQGNEQFF.